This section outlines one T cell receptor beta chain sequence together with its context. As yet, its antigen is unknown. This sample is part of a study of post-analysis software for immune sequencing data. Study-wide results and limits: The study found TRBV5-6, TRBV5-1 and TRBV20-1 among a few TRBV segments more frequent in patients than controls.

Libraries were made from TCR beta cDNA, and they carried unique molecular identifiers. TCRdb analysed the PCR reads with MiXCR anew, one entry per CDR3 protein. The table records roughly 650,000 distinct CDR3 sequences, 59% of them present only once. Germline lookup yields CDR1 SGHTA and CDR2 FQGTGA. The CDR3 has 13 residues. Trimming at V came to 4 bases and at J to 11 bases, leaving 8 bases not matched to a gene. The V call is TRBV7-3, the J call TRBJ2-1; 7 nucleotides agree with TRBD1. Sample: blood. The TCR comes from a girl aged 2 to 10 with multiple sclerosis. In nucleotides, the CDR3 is TGTGCCAGCAGCTCCCGGACAGGTTTGAAGCAGTTCTTC. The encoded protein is CASSSRTGLKQFF.